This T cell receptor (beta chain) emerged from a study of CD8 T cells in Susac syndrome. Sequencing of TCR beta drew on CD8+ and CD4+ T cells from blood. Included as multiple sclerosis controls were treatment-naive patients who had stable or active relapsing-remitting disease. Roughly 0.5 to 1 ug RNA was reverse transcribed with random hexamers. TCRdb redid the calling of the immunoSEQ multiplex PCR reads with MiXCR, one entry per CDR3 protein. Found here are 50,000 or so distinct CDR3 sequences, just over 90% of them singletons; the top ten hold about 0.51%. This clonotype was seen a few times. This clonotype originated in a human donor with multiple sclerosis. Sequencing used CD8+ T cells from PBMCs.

Here the CDR3 reads CASSHPGLEETQYF. CDR3 in DNA: TGCGCCAGCAGCCATCCGGGACTGGAAGAGACCCAGTACTTC. The J gene is TRBJ2-5, the V gene TRBV4-1, with a weak D call TRBD2 (6 bases). V was trimmed by 3 bases and J by 3 bases, leaving 11 bases between them. CDR1 MGHRA and CDR2 YSYEKL come from the germline V gene. This CDR3 contains 14 residues.